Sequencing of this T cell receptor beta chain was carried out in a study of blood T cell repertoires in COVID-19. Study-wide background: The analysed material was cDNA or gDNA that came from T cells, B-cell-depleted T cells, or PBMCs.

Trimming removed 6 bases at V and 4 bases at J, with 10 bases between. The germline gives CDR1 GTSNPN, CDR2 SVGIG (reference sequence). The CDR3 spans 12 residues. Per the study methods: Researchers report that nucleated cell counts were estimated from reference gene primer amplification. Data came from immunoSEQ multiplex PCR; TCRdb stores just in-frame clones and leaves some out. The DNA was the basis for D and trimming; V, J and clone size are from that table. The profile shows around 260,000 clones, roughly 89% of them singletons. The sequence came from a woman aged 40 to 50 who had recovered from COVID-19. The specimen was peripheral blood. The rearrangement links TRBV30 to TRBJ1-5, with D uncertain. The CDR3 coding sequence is TGTGCCTGCCGCGCACGGAATCAGCCCCAGCATTTT. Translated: CACRARNQPQHF.